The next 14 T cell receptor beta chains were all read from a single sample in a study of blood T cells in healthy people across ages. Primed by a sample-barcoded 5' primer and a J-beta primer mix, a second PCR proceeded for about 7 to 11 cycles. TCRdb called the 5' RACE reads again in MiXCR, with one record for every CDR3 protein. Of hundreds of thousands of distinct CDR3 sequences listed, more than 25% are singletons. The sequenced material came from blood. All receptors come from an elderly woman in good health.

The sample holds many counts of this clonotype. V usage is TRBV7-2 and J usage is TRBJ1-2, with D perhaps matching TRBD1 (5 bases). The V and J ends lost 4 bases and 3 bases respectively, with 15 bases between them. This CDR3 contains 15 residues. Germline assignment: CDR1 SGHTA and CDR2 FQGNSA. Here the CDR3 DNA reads TGTGCCAGCAGCTCCCGTATGACAGCCGACTATGGCTACACCTTC. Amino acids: CASSSRMTADYGYTF.

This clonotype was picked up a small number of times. The chain's CDR3 is CASSLAGTGGYNEQFF. The CDR3, as DNA: TGTGCCAGCAGCTTAGCCGGGACAGGGGGCTACAATGAGCAGTTCTTC. The V call is TRBV11-3, the J call TRBJ2-1, with 11 bases identical to TRBD1. Germline CDR1 and CDR2: SGHNT and YENEEA. The V segment lost 1 base and the J segment 3 bases; nucleotides outside the gene matches: 2. This CDR3 comprises 16 residues.

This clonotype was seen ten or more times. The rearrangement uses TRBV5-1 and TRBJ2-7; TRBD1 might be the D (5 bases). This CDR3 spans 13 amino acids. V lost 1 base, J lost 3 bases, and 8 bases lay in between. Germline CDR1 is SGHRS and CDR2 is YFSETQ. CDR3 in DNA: TGCGCCAGCAGCTTGCCCCAGGGCTACGAGCAGTACTTC. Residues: CASSLPQGYEQYF.

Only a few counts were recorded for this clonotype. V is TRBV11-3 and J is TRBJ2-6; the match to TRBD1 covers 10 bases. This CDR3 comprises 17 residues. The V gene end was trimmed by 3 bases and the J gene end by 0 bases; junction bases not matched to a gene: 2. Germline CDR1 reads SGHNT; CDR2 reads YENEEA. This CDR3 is CASSLDRGDSGANVLTF. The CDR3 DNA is TGTGCCAGCAGCTTGGACAGGGGGGACTCTGGGGCCAACGTCCTGACTTTC.

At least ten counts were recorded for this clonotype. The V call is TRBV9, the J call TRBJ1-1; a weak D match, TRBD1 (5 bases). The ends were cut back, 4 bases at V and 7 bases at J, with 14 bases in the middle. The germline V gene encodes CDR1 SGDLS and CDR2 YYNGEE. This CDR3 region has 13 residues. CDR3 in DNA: TGTGCCAGCAGCCGCGGGACCGACGGTGAAGCTTTCTTT. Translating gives CASSRGTDGEAFF.

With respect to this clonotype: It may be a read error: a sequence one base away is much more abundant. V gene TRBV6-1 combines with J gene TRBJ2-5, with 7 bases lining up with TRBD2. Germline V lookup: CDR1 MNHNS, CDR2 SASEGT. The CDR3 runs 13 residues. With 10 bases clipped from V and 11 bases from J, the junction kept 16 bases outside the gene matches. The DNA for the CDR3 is TGTGCCACCCTATGGGGGGGTCCCAATGAGCAGTACTTC. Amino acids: CATLWGGPNEQYF.

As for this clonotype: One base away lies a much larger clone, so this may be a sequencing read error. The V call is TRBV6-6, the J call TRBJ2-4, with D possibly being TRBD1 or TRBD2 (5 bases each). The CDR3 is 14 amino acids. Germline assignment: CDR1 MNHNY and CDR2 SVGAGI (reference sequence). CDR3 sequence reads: CAGSQDPGQNIQYF. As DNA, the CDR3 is TGTGCCGGCAGTCAAGACCCGGGGCAAAACATTCAGTACTTC.

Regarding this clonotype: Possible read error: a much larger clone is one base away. CDR3 DNA: TGCGCCAGCAGCTCCTTCCCGGGGGACAACGTCCGGACTTTC. It encodes CASSSFPGDNVRTF. The rearrangement uses TRBV5-1 and TRBJ2-6; perhaps D is TRBD1 or TRBD2 (6 bases each). The CDR3 consists of 14 residues. Looked up from germline, CDR1 is SGHRS and CDR2 is YFSETQ.

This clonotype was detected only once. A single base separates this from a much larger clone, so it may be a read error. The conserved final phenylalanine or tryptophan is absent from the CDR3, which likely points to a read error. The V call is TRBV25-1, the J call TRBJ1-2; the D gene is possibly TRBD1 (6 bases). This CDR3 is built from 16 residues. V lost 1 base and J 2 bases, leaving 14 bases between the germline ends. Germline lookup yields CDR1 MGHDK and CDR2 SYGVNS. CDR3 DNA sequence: TGTGCCAGCAGTGAATTCGCAGGGGTAGCGAACTATGGCTACACCTGC. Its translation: CASSEFAGVANYGYTC.

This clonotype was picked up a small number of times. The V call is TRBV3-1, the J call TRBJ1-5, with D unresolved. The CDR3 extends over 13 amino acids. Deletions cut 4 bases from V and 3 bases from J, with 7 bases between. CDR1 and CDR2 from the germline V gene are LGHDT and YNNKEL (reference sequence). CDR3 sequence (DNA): TGTGCCAGCAGCCTTCAGGCCAATCAGCCCCAGCATTTT. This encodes CASSLQANQPQHF.

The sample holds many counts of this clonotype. CDR3 in amino acids: CASSTAETQYF. DNA of the CDR3: TGTGCCAGCTCAACGGCCGAGACCCAGTACTTC. V usage is TRBV18 and J usage is TRBJ2-5; D is unclear. CDR1 and CDR2 (germline): KGHSH, LQKENI. V lost 5 bases, J lost 5 bases, and 6 bases lay in between. This CDR3 is 11 amino acids long. Full variable domain (rest looked up from reference TRBV18 and TRBJ2-5): NAGVMQNPRHLVRRRGQEARLRCSPMKGHSHVYWYRQLPEEGLKFMVYLQKENIIDESGMPKERFSAEFPKEGPSILRIQQVVRGDSAAYFCASSTAETQYFGPGTRLLVL.

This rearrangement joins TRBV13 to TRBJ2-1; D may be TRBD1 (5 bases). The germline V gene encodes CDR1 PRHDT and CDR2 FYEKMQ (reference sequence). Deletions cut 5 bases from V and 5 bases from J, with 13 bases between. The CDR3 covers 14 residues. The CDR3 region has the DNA TGTGCCAGCAGCAAATGGGGCCAAAACAATGAGCAGTTCTTC. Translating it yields CASSKWGQNNEQFF.

The CDR3 sequence is CASSYSVLRRGQETQFF. The CDR3 DNA follows: TGTGCCAGCAGTTACTCGGTTCTTAGAAGGGGGCAGGAGACCCAGTTCTTC. The J gene is TRBJ2-1, the V gene TRBV6-6; TRBD1 matches 7 bases. From germline, CDR1 is MNHNY and CDR2 SVGAGI (reference sequence). CDR3 length equals 17 residues. V was clipped by 0 bases and J by 13 bases; unmatched bases: 18.

CDR3 bases: TGTGCCAGCAGCTATCAGGGGGGGGTTTACAATGAGCAGTTCTTC. It specifies CASSYQGGVYNEQFF. The chain employs TRBV14 and TRBJ2-1, with D possibly being TRBD1 or TRBD2 (7 bases each). The CDR3 has 15 residues. Trimming took 5 bases from V and 4 from J, leaving 15 bases between them. Per germline, CDR1 SGHDN and CDR2 FVKESK.